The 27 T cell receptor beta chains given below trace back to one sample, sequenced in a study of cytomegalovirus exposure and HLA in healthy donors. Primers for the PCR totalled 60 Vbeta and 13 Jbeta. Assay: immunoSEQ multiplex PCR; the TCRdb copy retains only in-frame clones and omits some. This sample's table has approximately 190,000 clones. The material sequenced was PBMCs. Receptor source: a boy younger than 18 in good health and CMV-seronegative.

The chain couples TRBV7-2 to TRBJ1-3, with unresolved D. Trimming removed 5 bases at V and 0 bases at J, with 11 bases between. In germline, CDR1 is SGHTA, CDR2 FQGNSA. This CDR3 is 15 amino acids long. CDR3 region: CASSREAPSGNTIYF. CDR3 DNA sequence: TGTGCCAGCAGCCGAGAGGCACCCTCTGGAAACACCATATATTTT.

The CDR3: CASSRQGAVTEAFF. The DNA of the CDR3 is TGTGCCAGCAGCCGACAGGGGGCAGTTACTGAAGCTTTCTTT. This sequence joins TRBV7-9 and TRBJ1-1; 10 nucleotides match TRBD1. The V segment lost 5 bases and the J segment 5 bases; nucleotides outside the gene matches: 5. The CDR3 sequence is 14 residues long. Germline assignment: CDR1 SEHNR and CDR2 FQNEAQ (reference sequence).

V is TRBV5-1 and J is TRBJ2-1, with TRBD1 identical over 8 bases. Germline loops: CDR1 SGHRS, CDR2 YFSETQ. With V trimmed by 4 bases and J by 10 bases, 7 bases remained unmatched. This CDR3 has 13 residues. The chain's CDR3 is CASSGLGTGEQFF. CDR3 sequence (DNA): TGCGCCAGCAGCGGCCTGGGGACAGGCGAGCAGTTCTTC.

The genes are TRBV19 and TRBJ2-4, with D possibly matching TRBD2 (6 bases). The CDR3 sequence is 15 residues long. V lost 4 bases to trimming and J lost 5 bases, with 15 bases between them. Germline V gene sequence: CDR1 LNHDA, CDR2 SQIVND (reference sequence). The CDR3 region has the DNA TGTGCCAGTAGTACCCGGGGAAGGGAGGAAAACATTCAGTACTTC. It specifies CASSTRGREENIQYF.

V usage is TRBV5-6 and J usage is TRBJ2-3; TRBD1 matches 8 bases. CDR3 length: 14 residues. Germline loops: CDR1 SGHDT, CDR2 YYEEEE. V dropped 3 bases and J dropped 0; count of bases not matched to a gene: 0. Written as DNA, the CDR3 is TGTGCCAGCAGCTGGGACAGGAGCACAGATACGCAGTATTTT. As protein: CASSWDRSTDTQYF.

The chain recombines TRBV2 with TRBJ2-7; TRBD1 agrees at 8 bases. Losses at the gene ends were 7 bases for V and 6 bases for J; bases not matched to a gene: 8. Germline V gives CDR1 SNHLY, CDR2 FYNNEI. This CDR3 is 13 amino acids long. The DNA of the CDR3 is TGTGCCAGCAAGCGGACAGGGCTCGCCGAGCAGTACTTC. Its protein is CASKRTGLAEQYF.

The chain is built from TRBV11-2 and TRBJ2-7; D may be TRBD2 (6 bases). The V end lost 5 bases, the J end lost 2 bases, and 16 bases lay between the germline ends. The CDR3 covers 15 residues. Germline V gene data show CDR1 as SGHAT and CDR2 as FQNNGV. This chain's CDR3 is CASSLIGTPTYEQYF. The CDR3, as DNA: TGTGCCAGCAGCCTTATAGGGACTCCAACCTACGAGCAGTACTTC.

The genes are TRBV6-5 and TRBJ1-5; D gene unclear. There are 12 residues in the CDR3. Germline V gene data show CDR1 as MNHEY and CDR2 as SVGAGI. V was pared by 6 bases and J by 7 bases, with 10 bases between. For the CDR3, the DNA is TGTGCCAGCAGACTAGGGCCGCAGCCCCAGCATTTT. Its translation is CASRLGPQPQHF.

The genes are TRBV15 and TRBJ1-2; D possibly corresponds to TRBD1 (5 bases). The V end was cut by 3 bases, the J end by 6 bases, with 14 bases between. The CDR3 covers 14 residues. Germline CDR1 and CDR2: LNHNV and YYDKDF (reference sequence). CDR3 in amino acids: CATSSRAVFHGYTF. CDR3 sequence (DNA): TGTGCCACCAGCAGCAGGGCCGTCTTCCATGGCTACACCTTC.

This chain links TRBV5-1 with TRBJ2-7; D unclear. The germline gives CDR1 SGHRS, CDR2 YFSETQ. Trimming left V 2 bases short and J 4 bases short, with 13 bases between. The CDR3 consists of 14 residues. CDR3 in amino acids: CASSFITGSYEQYF. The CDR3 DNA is TGCGCCAGCAGCTTTATTACCGGGTCGTACGAGCAGTACTTC.

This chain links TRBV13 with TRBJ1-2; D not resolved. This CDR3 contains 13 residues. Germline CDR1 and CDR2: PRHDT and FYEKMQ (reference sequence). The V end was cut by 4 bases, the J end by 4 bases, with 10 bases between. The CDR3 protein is CASSSGRSYGYTF. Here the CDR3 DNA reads TGTGCCAGCAGCTCCGGGAGAAGCTATGGCTACACCTTC.

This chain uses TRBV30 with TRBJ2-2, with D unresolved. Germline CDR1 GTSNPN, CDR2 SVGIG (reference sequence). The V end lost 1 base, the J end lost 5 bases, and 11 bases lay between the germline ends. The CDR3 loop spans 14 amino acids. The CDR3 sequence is CAWSADSSTGELFF. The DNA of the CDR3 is TGTGCCTGGAGTGCTGACTCCTCGACCGGGGAGCTGTTTTTT.

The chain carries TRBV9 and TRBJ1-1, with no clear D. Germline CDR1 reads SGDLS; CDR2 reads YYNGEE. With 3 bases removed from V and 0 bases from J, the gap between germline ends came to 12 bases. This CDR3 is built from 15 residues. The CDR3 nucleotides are TGTGCCAGCAGCGGAGAGCGGGGAGTGAACACTGAAGCTTTCTTT. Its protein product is CASSGERGVNTEAFF.

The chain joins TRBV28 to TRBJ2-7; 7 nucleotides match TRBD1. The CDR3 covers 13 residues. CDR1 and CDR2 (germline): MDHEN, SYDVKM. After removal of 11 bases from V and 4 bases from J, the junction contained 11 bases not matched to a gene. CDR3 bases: TGTGCCGGTTCGACAGGGCTTAGGTACGAGCAGTACTTC. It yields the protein CAGSTGLRYEQYF. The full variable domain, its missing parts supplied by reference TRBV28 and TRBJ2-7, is DVKVTQSSRYLVKRTGEKVFLECVQDMDHENMFWYRQDPGLGLRLIYFSYDVKMKEKGDIPEGYSVSREKKERFSLILESASTNQTSMYLCAGSTGLRYEQYFGPGTRLTVT.

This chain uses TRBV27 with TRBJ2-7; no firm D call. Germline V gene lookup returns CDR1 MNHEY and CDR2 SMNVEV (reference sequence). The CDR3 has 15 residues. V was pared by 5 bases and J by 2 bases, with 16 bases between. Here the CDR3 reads CASSPNTKFTYEQYF. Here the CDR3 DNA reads TGTGCCAGCAGTCCCAACACAAAATTCACCTACGAGCAGTACTTC.

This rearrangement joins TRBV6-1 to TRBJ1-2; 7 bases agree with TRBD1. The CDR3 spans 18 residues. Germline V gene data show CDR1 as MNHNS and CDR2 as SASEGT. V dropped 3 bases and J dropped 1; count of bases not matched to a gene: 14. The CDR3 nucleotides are TGTGCCAGCAGTGATCCCTGGGGTGAGACAGGGTATAACTATGGCTACACCTTC. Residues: CASSDPWGETGYNYGYTF.

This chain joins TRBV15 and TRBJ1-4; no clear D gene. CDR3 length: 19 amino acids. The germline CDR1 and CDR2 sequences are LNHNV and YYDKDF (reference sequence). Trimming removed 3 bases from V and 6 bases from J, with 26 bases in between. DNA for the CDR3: TGTGCCACCAGCAGCTTAGAGGAGGGCCCATTCCTCGATGATGAAAAACTGTTTTTT. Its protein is CATSSLEEGPFLDDEKLFF.

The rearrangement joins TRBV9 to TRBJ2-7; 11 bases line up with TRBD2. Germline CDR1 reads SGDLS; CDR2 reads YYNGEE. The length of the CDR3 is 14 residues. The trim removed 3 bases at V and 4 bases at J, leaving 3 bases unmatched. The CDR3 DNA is TGTGCCAGCAGCGAGGGACTAGCGGTATACGAGCAGTACTTC. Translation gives CASSEGLAVYEQYF. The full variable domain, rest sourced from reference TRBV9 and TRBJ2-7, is DSGVTQTPKHLITATGQRVTLRCSPRSGDLSVYWYQQSLDQGLQFLIQYYNGEERAKGNILERFSAQQFPDLHSELNLSSLELGDSALYFCASSEGLAVYEQYFGPGTRLTVT.

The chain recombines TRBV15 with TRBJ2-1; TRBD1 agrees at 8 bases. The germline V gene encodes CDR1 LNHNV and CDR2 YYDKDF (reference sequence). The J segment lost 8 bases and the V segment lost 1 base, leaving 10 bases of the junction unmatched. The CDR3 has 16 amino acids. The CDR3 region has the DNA TGTGCCACCAGCAGAGTTTCGGCAGGGGGCGAATATGAGCAGTTCTTC. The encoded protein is CATSRVSAGGEYEQFF.

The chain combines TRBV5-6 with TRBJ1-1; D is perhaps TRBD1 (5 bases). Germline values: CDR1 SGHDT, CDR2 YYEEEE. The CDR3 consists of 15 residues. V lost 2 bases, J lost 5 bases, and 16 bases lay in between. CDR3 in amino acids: CASSFPRAGWTEAFF. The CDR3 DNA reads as TGTGCCAGCAGCTTTCCTAGGGCAGGGTGGACTGAAGCTTTCTTT.

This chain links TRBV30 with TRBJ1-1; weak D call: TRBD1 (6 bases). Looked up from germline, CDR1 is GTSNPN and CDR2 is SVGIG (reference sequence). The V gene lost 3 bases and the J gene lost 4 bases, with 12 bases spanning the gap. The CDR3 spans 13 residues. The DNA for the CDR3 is TGTGCCTGGAGCTGGGCCAGGGGCACTGAAGCTTTCTTT. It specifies CAWSWARGTEAFF.

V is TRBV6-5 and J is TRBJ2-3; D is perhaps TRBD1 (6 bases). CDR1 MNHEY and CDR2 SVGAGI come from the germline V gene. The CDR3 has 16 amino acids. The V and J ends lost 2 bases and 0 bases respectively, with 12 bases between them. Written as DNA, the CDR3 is TGTGCCAGCAGTTACCTGGGGGCAGGGAGCACAGATACGCAGTATTTT. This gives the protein CASSYLGAGSTDTQYF.

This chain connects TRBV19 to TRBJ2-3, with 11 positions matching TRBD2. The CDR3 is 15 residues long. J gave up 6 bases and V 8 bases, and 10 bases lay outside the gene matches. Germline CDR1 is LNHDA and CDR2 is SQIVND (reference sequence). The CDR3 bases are TGTGCCAGTCGGTTAGCGGGGGGGGTATCGGATACGCAGTATTTT. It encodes CASRLAGGVSDTQYF.

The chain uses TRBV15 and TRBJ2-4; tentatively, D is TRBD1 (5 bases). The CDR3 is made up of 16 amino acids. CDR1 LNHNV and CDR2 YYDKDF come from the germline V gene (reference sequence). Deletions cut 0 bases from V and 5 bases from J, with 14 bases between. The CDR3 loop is CATSREPSGSQNIQYF. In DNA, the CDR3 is TGTGCCACCAGCAGAGAACCCTCAGGGTCCCAAAACATTCAGTACTTC. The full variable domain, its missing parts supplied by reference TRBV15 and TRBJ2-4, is DAMVIQNPRYQVTQFGKPVTLSCSQTLNHNVMYWYQQKSSQAPKLLFHYYDKDFNNEADTPDNFQSRRPNTSFCFLDIRSPGLGDTAMYLCATSREPSGSQNIQYFGAGTRLSVL.

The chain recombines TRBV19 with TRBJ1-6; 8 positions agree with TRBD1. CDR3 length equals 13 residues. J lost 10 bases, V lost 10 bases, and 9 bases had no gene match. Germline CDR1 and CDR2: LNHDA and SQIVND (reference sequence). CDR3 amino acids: CAISDRGGSPLHF. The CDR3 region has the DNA TGTGCCATCTCCGACAGGGGAGGCTCACCCCTCCACTTT.

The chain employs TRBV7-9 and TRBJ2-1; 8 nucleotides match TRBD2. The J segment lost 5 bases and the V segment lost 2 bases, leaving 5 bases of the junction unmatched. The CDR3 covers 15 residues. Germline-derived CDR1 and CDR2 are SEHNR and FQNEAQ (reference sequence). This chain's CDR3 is CASSLPGGVNNEQFF. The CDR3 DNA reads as TGTGCCAGCAGCTTACCGGGGGGGGTAAACAATGAGCAGTTCTTC.

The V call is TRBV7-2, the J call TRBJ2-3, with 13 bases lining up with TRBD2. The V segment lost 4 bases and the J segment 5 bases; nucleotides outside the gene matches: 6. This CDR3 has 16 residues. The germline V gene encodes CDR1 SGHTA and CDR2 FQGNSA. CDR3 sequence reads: CASSWTSGGIRDTQYF. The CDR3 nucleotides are TGTGCCAGCAGCTGGACTAGCGGGGGAATACGAGATACGCAGTATTTT.